This TCR beta chain is from a study of blood T cells in healthy people across ages. A second PCR of 7 to 11 cycles used a sample-barcoded 5' primer and a J-beta primer mix. A tag from a template-switch adaptor with 12 random nucleotides marked each cDNA molecule. One entry per CDR3 protein results from TCRdb running MiXCR on the 5' RACE reads. The table lists about 1,400,000 distinct CDR3 sequences, 42% of them singletons. Trimming removed 5 bases at V and 5 bases at J, with 15 bases between. Germline CDR1 MNHNS, CDR2 SASEGT. This CDR3 has 14 residues. This clonotype occurred a few times. The receptor was derived from a woman aged 18-29 years in good health. Sequenced input: blood. The rearrangement joins TRBV6-1 to TRBJ1-1; D is perhaps TRBD1 (5 bases). CDR3 protein: CASSSGTAGTEAFF. CDR3 coding DNA: TGTGCCAGCAGTTCGGGGACCGCTGGGACTGAAGCTTTCTTT.